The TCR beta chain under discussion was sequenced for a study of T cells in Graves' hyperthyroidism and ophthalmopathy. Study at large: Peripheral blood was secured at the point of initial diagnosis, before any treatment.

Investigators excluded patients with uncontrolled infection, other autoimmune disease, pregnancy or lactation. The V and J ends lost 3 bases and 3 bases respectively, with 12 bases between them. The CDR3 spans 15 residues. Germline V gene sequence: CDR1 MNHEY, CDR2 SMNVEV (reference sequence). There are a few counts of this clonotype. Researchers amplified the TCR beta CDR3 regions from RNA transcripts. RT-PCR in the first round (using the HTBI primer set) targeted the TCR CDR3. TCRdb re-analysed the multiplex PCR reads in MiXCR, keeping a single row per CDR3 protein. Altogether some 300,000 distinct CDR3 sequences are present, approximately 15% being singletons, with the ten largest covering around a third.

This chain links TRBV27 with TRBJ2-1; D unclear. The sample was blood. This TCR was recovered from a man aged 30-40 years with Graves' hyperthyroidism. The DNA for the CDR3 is TGTGCCAGCAGTTTGGGAACAGAGTTCTACAATGAGCAGTTCTTC. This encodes CASSLGTEFYNEQFF.